This T cell receptor beta chain was retrieved from a study of T cell responses to AZD1222 COVID-19 vaccine. Regarding this clone: The antigen is not known.

Overall study findings and caveats: Following two doses of AZD1222, Spike-specific TCR breadth and depth rose. Spike as a whole was targeted by vaccine-associated CD4 TCRs, dominant at 160-218 and 743-854.

The CDR3 spans 14 residues. CDR1 LNHDA and CDR2 SQIVND come from the germline V gene (reference sequence). V gave up 3 bases and J gave up 0 bases, with 8 bases separating them. Method: immunoSEQ multiplex PCR; TCRdb's copy keeps in-frame clones and lacks some. The sample carries 110,000 to 150,000 clones, approximately 92% recorded once. Sequenced here: peripheral blood, sampled on day 0 of AZD1222 vaccination. This chain uses TRBV19 with TRBJ1-1; D gene uncertain. The sequence was collected from an adult in good health. DNA for the CDR3: TGTGCCAGTAGTATGAGGCAGCTGAACACTGAAGCTTTCTTT. Its translation: CASSMRQLNTEAFF. Full variable domain (rest looked up from reference TRBV19 and TRBJ1-1): DGGITQSPKYLFRKEGQNVTLSCEQNLNHDAMYWYRQDPGQGLRLIYYSQIVNDFQKGDIAEGYSVSREKKESFPLTVTSAQKNPTAFYLCASSMRQLNTEAFFGQGTRLTVV.